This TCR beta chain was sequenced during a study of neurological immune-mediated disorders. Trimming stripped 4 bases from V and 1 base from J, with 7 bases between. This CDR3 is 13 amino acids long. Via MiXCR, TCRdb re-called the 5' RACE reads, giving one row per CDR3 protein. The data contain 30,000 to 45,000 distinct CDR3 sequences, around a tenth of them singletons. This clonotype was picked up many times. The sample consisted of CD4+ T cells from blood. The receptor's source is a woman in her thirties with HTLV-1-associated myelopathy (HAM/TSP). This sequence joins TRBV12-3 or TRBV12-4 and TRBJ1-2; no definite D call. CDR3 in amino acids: CASSSQYNYGYTF. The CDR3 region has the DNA TGTGCCAGCAGTTCACAGTATAACTATGGCTACACCTTC.